The 16 T cell receptor beta chains reported below all come from one sample, sequenced in a study of response to subunit inactivated influenza vaccine. TCRdb analysed the RT-PCR reads with MiXCR anew, one entry per CDR3 protein. The sample has about 780,000 distinct CDR3 sequences, 15% to 20% seen once. Sequenced material: PBMCs from blood, taken 5 days after vaccination. These receptors were collected from a man between 50 and 59 years old who received an inactivated influenza vaccine.

This chain joins TRBV4-1 and TRBJ1-1; no reliable D call. Trimming removed 1 base at V and 3 bases at J, with 12 bases between. The CDR3 sequence is 15 residues long. Germline V gives CDR1 MGHRA, CDR2 YSYEKL. The CDR3 region has the DNA TGCGCCAGCAGCCAAGCTATATCAGCTTACACTGAAGCTTTCTTT. Translated: CASSQAISAYTEAFF.

This clonotype was picked up a small number of times. The chain carries TRBV28 and TRBJ1-2, with 9 bases that match TRBD1. This CDR3 contains 16 residues. The germline CDR1 and CDR2 sequences are MDHEN and SYDVKM. V dropped 1 base and J dropped 5; count of bases not matched to a gene: 8. The CDR3 here is CASSLFPGTGLYGYTF. CDR3 nucleotide sequence: TGTGCCAGCAGTTTATTTCCGGGGACAGGGTTATATGGCTACACCTTC.

The table lists this clonotype with many counts. This chain links TRBV5-5 with TRBJ1-6; maybe TRBD1 (5 bases). The CDR3 contains 13 residues. Germline values: CDR1 SGHKS, CDR2 YYEKEE (reference sequence). V was cut by 0 bases and J by 8 bases, with 6 bases left in between. The CDR3 DNA reads TGTGCCAGCAGCTTGGGAGGGGATTCACCCCTCCACTTT. It yields the protein CASSLGGDSPLHF.

Ten or more counts support this clonotype. V usage is TRBV4-2 and J usage is TRBJ1-2; 7 bases align to TRBD1. V was pared by 0 bases and J by 3 bases, with 1 base of the junction left unmatched. The CDR3 covers 14 residues. The V gene's germline CDR1 is LGHNA and CDR2 YNFKEQ. As DNA, the CDR3 is TGTGCCAGCAGCCAAGATGGGACAGACTATGGCTACACCTTC. It specifies CASSQDGTDYGYTF.

This clonotype was seen a handful of times. The V call is TRBV12-3 or TRBV12-4, the J call TRBJ2-7; the match to TRBD1 covers 8 bases. V trimming: 7 bases; J trimming: 5 bases; junction bases outside the gene matches: 10. The CDR3 runs 14 residues. DNA of the CDR3: TGTGCCAGCACCAGGACAGGGTGGATCGACGAGCAGTACTTC. Translated: CASTRTGWIDEQYF.

This clonotype was found many times. The chain combines TRBV9 with TRBJ2-1; TRBD2 might be the D (5 bases). The germline gives CDR1 SGDLS, CDR2 YYNGEE. This CDR3 is built from 14 residues. Deletions cut 0 bases from V and 1 base from J, with 5 bases between. The CDR3 spells CASSVAGSYNEQFF. CDR3 bases: TGTGCCAGCAGCGTAGCGGGATCCTACAATGAGCAGTTCTTC.

There are a few counts of this clonotype. The chain recombines TRBV5-6 with TRBJ1-5; TRBD1 might be the D (5 bases). This CDR3 is 19 amino acids long. Germline CDR1 reads SGHDT; CDR2 reads YYEEEE. The V end was cut by 2 bases, the J end by 2 bases, with 23 bases between. CDR3 region: CASSLSSAWGIAGNQPQHF. CDR3 sequence (DNA): TGTGCCAGCAGCTTATCATCCGCGTGGGGGATTGCGGGCAATCAGCCCCAGCATTTT. Full variable domain (rest looked up from reference TRBV5-6 and TRBJ1-5): DAGVTQSPTHLIKTRGQQVTLRCSPKSGHDTVSWYQQALGQGPQFIFQYYEEEERQRGNFPDRFSGHQFPNYSSELNVNALLLGDSALYLCASSLSSAWGIAGNQPQHFGDGTRLSIL.

V and J are TRBV30 and TRBJ2-3; 7 bases are shared with TRBD2. The germline gives CDR1 GTSNPN, CDR2 SVGIG (reference sequence). The CDR3 loop spans 15 amino acids. After removal of 2 bases from V and 4 bases from J, the junction contained 9 bases not matched to a gene. CDR3 in DNA: TGTGCCTGGAGTCTAGGCAGCGGGAAATCAGATACGCAGTATTTT. Its translation is CAWSLGSGKSDTQYF.

This clonotype was seen only a few times. Written as DNA, the CDR3 is TGTGCCAGCAGTTACTCGCTTAAGGGGGAAAAACTGTTTTTT. Residues: CASSYSLKGEKLFF. This chain joins TRBV6-5 and TRBJ1-4, with TRBD1 as a possible D gene (5 bases). The CDR3 runs to 14 residues. The V end lost 0 bases, the J end lost 8 bases, and 10 bases lay between the germline ends. Germline CDR1 MNHEY, CDR2 SVGAGI.

This clonotype occurred a few times. This rearrangement joins TRBV24-1 to TRBJ2-1, with 11 positions matching TRBD2. The V gene's germline CDR1 is KGHDR and CDR2 SFDVKD. This CDR3 contains 16 residues. V lost 5 bases to trimming and J lost 3 bases; unmatched junction nucleotides: 5. CDR3 in DNA: TGTGCCACCAGTGGTCGACTAGCGGGGATCTACAATGAGCAGTTCTTC. Protein product: CATSGRLAGIYNEQFF.

The chain employs TRBV20-1 and TRBJ1-5; D perhaps matches TRBD1 (6 bases). The germline V gene has CDR1 DFQATT and CDR2 SNEGSKA (reference sequence). CDR3 length equals 15 residues. Trimming removed 1 base from V and 2 bases from J, with 12 bases in between. The CDR3 here is CSARATGPGNQPQHF. The CDR3 nucleotides read TGCAGTGCTAGAGCTACAGGGCCCGGCAATCAGCCCCAGCATTTT.

The chain carries TRBV20-1 and TRBJ2-7, with D possibly being TRBD1 (5 bases). V dropped 1 base and J dropped 6 bases, with 7 bases sitting between them. This CDR3 comprises 11 residues. Germline values: CDR1 DFQATT, CDR2 SNEGSKA (reference sequence). The CDR3 is CSARVRVEQYF. In DNA form, the CDR3 reads TGCAGTGCTAGAGTCAGGGTCGAGCAGTACTTC.

This clonotype was seen a few times. The rearrangement joins TRBV20-1 to TRBJ2-5, with TRBD2 identical over 11 bases. The germline CDR1 and CDR2 sequences are DFQATT and SNEGSKA (reference sequence). The V and J ends lost 6 bases and 1 base, in that order; junction bases with no gene match: 7. CDR3 size: 15 residues. The CDR3 coding sequence is TGCAGTGCCACCGGGACTAGCGGACCCCAAGAGACCCAGTACTTC. Residues: CSATGTSGPQETQYF.

This clonotype occurred a few times. The chain is built from TRBV7-8 and TRBJ2-7; D possibly matches TRBD1 or TRBD2 (5 bases each). Deletions cut 4 bases from V and 0 bases from J, with 16 bases between. Looked up from germline, CDR1 is SGHVS and CDR2 is FQNEAQ. The CDR3 sequence is 16 residues long. DNA of the CDR3: TGTGCCAGCAGCTCCCTGGAGATCGGGGCCTCCTACGAGCAGTACTTC. It codes for CASSSLEIGASYEQYF.

V is TRBV20-1 and J is TRBJ2-5; 7 bases fit TRBD1. V dropped 3 bases and J dropped 5; count of bases not matched to a gene: 9. Per the germline V gene, CDR1 is DFQATT and CDR2 is SNEGSKA (reference sequence). The CDR3 totals 14 residues. CDR3 loop: CSARKDRVSETQYF. DNA of the CDR3: TGCAGTGCTAGGAAAGACAGGGTATCTGAGACCCAGTACTTC.

The rearrangement links TRBV5-1 to TRBJ2-7; D gene ambiguous. The V and J ends lost 5 bases and 3 bases respectively, with 12 bases between them. The CDR3 runs 13 residues. Germline CDR1 reads SGHRS; CDR2 reads YFSETQ. This CDR3 is CASRSGQDYEQYF. The CDR3 DNA reads TGCGCCAGCAGGTCCGGCCAAGACTACGAGCAGTACTTC.